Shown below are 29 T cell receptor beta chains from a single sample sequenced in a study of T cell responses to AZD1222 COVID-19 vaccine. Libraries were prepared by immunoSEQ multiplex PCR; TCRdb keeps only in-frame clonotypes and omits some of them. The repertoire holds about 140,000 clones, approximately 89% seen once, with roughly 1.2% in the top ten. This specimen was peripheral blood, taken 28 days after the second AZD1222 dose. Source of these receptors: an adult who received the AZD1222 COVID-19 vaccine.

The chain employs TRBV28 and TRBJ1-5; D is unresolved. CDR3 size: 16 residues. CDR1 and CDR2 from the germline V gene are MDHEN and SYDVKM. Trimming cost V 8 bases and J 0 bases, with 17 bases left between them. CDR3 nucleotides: TGTGCCAGCTCTGGAGAACACAGAGATAGCAATCAGCCCCAGCATTTT. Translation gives CASSGEHRDSNQPQHF.

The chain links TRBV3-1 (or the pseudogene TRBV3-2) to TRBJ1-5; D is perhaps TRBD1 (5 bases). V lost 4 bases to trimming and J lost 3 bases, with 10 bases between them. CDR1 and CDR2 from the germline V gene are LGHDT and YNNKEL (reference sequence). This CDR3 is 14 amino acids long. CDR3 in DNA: TGTGCCAGCAGCCTACAGGCCTTCAATCAGCCCCAGCATTTT. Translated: CASSLQAFNQPQHF.

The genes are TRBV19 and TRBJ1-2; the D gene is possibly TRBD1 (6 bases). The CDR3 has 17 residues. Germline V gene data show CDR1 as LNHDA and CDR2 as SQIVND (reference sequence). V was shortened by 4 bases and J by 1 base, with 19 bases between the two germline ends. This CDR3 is CASSTYPRTANNYGYTF. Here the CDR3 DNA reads TGTGCCAGTAGTACGTACCCTCGGACAGCAAATAACTATGGCTACACCTTC.

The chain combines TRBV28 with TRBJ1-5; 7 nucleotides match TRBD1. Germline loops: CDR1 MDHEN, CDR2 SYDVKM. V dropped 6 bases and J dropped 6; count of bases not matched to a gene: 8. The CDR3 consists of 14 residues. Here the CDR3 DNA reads TGTGCCAGCAGGGGAGGGGGCGGCTTTCAGCCCCAGCATTTT. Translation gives CASRGGGGFQPQHF.

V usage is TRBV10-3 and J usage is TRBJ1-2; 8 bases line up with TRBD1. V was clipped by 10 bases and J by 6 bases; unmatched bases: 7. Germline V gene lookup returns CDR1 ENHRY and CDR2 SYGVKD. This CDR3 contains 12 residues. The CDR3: CATQTGDDGYTF. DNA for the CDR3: TGTGCCACTCAGACAGGGGATGATGGCTACACCTTC.

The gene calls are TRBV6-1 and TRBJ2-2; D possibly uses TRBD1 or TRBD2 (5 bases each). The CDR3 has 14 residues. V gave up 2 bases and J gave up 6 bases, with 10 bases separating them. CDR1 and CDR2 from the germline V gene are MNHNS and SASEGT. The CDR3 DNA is TGTGCCAGCAGTGAACTTGGGGGTGCCGGGGAGCTGTTTTTT. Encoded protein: CASSELGGAGELFF.

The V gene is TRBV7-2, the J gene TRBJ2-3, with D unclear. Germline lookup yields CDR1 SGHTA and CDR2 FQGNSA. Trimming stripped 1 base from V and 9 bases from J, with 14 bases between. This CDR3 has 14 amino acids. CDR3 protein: CASSLGFASGTQYF. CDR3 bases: TGTGCCAGCAGCTTAGGTTTCGCGTCGGGCACGCAGTATTTT.

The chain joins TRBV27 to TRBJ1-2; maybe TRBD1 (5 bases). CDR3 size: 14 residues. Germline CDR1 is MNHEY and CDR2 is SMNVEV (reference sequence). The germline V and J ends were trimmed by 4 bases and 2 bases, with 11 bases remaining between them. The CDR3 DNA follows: TGTGCCAGCAGTTCGTTAGCAGGGAACTATGGCTACACCTTC. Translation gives CASSSLAGNYGYTF.

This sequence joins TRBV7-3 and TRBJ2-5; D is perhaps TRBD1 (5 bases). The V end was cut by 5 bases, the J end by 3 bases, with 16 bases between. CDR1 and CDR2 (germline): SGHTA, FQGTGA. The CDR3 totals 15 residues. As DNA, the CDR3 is TGTGCCAGCAGCCGAGGACACTCCCAGAAAGAGACCCAGTACTTC. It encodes CASSRGHSQKETQYF.

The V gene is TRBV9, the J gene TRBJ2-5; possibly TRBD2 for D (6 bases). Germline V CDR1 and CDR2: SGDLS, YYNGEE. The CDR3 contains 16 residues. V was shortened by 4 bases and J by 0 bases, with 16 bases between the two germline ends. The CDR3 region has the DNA TGTGCCAGCAGCCCCGGACTAAAGACCTACCAAGAGACCCAGTACTTC. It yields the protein CASSPGLKTYQETQYF.

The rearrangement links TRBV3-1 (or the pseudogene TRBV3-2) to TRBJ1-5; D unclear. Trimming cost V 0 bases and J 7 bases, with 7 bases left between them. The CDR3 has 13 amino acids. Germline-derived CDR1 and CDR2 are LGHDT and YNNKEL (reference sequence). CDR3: CASSQDREQPQHF. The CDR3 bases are TGTGCCAGCAGCCAAGACCGTGAGCAGCCCCAGCATTTT.

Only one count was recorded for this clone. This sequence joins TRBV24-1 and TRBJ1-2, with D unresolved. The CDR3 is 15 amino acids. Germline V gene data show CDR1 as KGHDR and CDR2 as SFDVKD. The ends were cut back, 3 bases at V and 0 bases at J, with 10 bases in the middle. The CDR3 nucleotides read TGTGCCACCAGTGATGCCGAAGGAGCTAACTATGGCTACACCTTC. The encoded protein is CATSDAEGANYGYTF.

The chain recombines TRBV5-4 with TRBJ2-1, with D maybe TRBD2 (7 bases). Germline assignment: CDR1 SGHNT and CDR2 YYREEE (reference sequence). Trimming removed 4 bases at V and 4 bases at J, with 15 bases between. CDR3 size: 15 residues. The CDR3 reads CASSAAGAKYNEQFF. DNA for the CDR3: TGTGCCAGCAGCGCCGCGGGGGCGAAATACAATGAGCAGTTCTTC.

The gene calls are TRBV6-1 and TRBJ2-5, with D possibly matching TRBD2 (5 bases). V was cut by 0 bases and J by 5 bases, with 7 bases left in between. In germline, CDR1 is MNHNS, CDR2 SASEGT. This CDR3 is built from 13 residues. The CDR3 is CASSEAGVETQYF. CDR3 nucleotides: TGTGCCAGCAGTGAAGCGGGAGTGGAGACCCAGTACTTC.

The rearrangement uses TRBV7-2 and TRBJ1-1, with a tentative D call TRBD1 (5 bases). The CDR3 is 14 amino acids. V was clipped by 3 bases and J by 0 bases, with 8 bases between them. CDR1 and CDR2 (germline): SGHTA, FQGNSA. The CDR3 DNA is TGTGCCAGCAGCTTTTGGGGGATGAACACTGAAGCTTTCTTT. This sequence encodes CASSFWGMNTEAFF.

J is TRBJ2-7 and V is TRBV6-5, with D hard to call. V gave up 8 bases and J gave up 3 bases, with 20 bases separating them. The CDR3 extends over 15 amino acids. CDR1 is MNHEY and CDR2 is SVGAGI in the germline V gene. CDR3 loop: CASSLGRTVGYEQYF. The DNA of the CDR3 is TGTGCCAGCTCACTTGGAAGGACCGTGGGCTACGAGCAGTACTTC.

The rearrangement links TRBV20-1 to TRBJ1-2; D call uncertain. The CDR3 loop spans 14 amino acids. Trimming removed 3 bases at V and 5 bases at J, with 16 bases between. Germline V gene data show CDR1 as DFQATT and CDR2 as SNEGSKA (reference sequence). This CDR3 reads CSASLTSGSYGYTF. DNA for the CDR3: TGCAGTGCTAGTCTTACATCTGGCAGTTATGGCTACACCTTC.

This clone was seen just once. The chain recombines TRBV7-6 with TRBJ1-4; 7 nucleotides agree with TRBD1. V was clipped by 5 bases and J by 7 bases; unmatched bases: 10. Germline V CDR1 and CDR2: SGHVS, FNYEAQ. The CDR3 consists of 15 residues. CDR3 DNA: TGTGCCAGCAGCCGTACGGGACAGCATAGTGAAAAACTGTTTTTT. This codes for CASSRTGQHSEKLFF. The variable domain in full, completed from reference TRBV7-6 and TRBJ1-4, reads GAGVSQSPRYKVTKRGQDVALRCDPISGHVSLYWYRQALGQGPEFLTYFNYEAQQDKSGLPNDRFSAERPEGSISTLTIQRTEQRDSAMYRCASSRTGQHSEKLFFGSGTQLSVL.

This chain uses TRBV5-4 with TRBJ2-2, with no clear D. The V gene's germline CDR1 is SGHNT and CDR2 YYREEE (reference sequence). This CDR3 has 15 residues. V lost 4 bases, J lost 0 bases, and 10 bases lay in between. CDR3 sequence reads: CASSTKIANTGELFF. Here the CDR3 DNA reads TGTGCCAGCAGCACCAAAATCGCGAACACCGGGGAGCTGTTTTTT.

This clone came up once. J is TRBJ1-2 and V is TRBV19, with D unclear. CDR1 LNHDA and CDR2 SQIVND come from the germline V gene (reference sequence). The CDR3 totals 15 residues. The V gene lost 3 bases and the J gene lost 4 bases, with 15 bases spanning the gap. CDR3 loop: CASSMGIRGTYGYTF. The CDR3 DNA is TGTGCCAGTAGTATGGGCATACGGGGAACCTATGGCTACACCTTC.

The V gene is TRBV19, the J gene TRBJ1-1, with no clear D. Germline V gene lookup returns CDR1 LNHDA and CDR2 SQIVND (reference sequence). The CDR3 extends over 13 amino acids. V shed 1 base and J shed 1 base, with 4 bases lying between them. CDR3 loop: CASSIGWNTEAFF. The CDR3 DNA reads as TGTGCCAGTAGTATAGGCTGGAACACTGAAGCTTTCTTT. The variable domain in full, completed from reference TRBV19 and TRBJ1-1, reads DGGITQSPKYLFRKEGQNVTLSCEQNLNHDAMYWYRQDPGQGLRLIYYSQIVNDFQKGDIAEGYSVSREKKESFPLTVTSAQKNPTAFYLCASSIGWNTEAFFGQGTRLTVV.

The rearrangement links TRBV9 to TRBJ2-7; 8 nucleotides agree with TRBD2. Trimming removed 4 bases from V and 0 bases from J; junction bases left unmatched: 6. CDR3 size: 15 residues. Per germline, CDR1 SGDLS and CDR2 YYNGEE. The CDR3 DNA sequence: TGTGCCAGCAGCATTCTAGCGGGCCGCTCCTACGAGCAGTACTTC. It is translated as CASSILAGRSYEQYF.

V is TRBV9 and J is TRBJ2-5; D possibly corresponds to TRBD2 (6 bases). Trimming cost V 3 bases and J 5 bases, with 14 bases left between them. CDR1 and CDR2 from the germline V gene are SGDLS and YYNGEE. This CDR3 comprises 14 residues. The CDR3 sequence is CASSAGGVVETQYF. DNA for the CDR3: TGTGCCAGCAGCGCCGGGGGTGTAGTGGAGACCCAGTACTTC.

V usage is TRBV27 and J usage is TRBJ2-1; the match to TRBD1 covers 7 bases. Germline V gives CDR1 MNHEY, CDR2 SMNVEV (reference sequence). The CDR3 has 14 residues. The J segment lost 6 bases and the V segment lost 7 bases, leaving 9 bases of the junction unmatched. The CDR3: CASMPTGFGNEQFF. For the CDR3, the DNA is TGTGCCAGCATGCCGACAGGGTTCGGCAATGAGCAGTTCTTC.

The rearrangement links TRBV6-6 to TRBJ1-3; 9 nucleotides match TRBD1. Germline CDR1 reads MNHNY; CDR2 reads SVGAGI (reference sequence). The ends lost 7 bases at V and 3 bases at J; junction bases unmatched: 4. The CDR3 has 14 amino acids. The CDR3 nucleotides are TGTGCCAGCACAACAGGGGGCGATGGAAACACCATATATTTT. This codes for CASTTGGDGNTIYF.

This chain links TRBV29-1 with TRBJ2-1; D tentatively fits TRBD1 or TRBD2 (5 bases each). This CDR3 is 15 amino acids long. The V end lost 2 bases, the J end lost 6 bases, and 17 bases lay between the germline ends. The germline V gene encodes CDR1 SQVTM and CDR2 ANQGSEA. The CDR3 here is CSVESQGEQINEQFF. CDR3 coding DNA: TGCAGCGTTGAATCCCAGGGAGAGCAAATCAATGAGCAGTTCTTC.

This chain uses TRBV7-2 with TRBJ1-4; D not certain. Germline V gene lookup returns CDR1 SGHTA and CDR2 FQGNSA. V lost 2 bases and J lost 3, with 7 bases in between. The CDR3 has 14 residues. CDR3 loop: CASSLFTANEKLFF. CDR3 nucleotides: TGTGCCAGCAGCTTATTCACAGCTAATGAAAAACTGTTTTTT.

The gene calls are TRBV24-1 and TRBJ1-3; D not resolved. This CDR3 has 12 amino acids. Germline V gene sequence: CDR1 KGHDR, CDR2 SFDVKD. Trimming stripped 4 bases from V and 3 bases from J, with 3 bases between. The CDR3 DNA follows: TGTGCCACCAGTGACAGTGGAAACACCATATATTTT. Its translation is CATSDSGNTIYF.

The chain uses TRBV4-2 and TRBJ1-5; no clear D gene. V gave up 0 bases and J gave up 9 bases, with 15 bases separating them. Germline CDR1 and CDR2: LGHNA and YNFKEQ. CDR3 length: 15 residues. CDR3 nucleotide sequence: TGTGCCAGCAGCCAAGATGTCTCCGTAATGAGGCCCCAGCATTTT. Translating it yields CASSQDVSVMRPQHF.